The entry below describes one T cell receptor beta chain. It has no known antigen specificity. The input lacks base qualities; no much larger clone sits a single base away. These data belong to a study of T cells in Graves' hyperthyroidism and ophthalmopathy (dated by TCRdb to between 2018 and 2021). With respect to the entire study: Peripheral blood was sampled at the time of initial diagnosis, prior to any treatment. For training and testing, the approximately 92 patients in the discovery cohort were randomly divided in a 7:3 ratio. In about six Graves' hyperthyroidism patients, the study also compared T-cell repertoires from thyroid tissue with T-cell repertoires from blood. A discovery cohort of 95 to 100 patients, 43 with Graves' ophthalmopathy and under 60 with stable Graves' hyperthyroidism, was used to find distinguishing TCR V-J signatures. Prospective prediction of ophthalmopathy was tested in an independent validation cohort consisting of 18 hyperthyroidism patients and some 15 patients who later progressed to ophthalmopathy. After blood sampling, hyperthyroidism patients were treated with methimazole at a starting dose of 30 mg daily, and ophthalmopathy patients were treated with high-dose intravenous methylprednisolone. The paper describes TCR Vbeta CDR3 sequencing of around 130 peripheral blood samples, made up of about 41 ophthalmopathy patients, 70 to 80 hyperthyroidism patients and some 17 progressor patients.

The TCR beta CDR3 regions were amplified from RNA transcripts. For the first round of RT-PCR on the TCR CDR3, the HTBI primer set was used together with the Qiagen OneStep RT-PCR kit. Libraries were constructed in a second round of multiplex PCR, after which size selection and purification were carried out. Sequencing of the libraries was done on an Illumina HiSeq2000 using paired-end 100 bp reads. As for the authors' bioinformatics: SOAPnuke was used to process the raw data, removing reads that contained adapters or uncalled bases, had a mean Phred below 15, or lacked an exact match to the constant primer or identifier. COPE v1.2.5 was used to merge the high-quality paired reads, and each unique nucleotide sequence was defined as a clonotype. MiTCR v1.1 was used to align clonotypes to the IMGT TRBV, TRBD and TRBJ reference segments. The analysis included only V-J combinations with a frequency above 0.0001, which together covered roughly 99% of the repertoires. A TCS score was defined as the ratio between F50 (clonal expansion) and ExV (chaos), using BLOSUM62-based TCRdist between CDR3 peptides within each V-J. Welch's t-statistics and random forest reduced approximately 520 V-J features to 10 to 15, which were used in a naive Bayes classifier (R e1071). The public reads were quality trimmed at Q25 with fastp and then assembled into clones with MiXCR by TCRdb, keeping productive beta chains. Rows merge per CDR3 protein into single entries with the most common DNA and genes. What appears here as the V and J calls and clone size reflects TCRdb's work, not the paper's. Recorded for this sample are approximately 640,000 distinct CDR3 sequences; roughly a sixth of them occurred a single time. About 16% of the sample is in the top ten clones.

Stable Graves' hyperthyroidism was defined as the absence of progression to ophthalmopathy over 18 months of follow-up. Hyperthyroidism patients were newly diagnosed, with disease duration under 2 months, and aged 18 to 65 years. Exclusion was applied to patients with uncontrolled infections, other autoimmune diseases, pregnancy or lactation. Diagnoses were established on the basis of clinical symptoms, serum thyroxine and TRAb, thyroid ultrasound, and orbital computed tomography. PBMCs were separated from over 9 ml of fresh peripheral blood using Ficoll-Paque density gradient centrifugation. Total RNA was extracted with Trizol reagent, and quality was checked on an Agilent 2100 Bioanalyzer. What the study reported, not specific to this receptor: A 13 V-J signature model separated ophthalmopathy from stable hyperthyroidism, with roughly 88% sensitivity and around 84% specificity in cross-validation and 80%/75% in testing. During validation, the model predicted progression to ophthalmopathy a median of approximately 6.5 months ahead of onset, with just under 71% sensitivity and about 75% specificity. Sample size was not statistically predetermined, and blinding of investigators to group allocation was not performed. Most expanded thyroid clonotypes (frequency above 0.001) were also detected in blood, suggesting blood repertoires may reflect thyroid immune responses.

The receptor was isolated from a man in his fifties with Graves' hyperthyroidism. The specimen was blood.

Here the CDR3 is given as CASRPMTGLQETQYF. The sequence in DNA is TGTGCCAGCAGACCGATGACAGGGCTCCAAGAGACCCAGTACTTC. Recombination connected TRBV6-1 to TRBJ2-5; 7 central bases correspond to TRBD1. The CDR3, from cysteine to phenylalanine, totals 15 residues. Just the 45-base CDR3 DNA is kept, in frame starting at base 1. V is trimmed back by 6 bases and J by 1 base, and the junction contains 8 bases that no gene match accounts for. CDR1 and CDR2, looked up from the germline V gene, are MNHNS and SASEGT.